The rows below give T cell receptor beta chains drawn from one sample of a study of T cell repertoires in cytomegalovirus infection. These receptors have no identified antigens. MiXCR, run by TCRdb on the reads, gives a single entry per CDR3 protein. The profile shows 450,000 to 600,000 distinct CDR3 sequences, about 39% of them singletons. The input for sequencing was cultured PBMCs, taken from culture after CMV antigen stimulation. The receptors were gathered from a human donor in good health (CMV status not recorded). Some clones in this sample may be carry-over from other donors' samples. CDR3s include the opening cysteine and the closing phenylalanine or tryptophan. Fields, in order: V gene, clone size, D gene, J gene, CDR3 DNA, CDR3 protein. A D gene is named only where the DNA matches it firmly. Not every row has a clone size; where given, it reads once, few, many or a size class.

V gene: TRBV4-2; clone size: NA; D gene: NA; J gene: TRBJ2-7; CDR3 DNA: TGTGCCAGCAGCCTAAATAGTGGGACGCGGGAGCAGTACTTC; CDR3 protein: CASSLNSGTREQYF
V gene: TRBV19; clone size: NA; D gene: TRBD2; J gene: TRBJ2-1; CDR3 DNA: TGTGCCAGTAGTAAAGCGGGGGCCTCCTACAATGAGCAGTTCTTC; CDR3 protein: CASSKAGASYNEQFF
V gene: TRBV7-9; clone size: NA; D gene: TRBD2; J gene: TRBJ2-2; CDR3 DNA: TGTGCCAGCAGCCGTACCGGGACTAGCGGGAGGAACACCGGGGAGCTGTTTTTT; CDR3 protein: CASSRTGTSGRNTGELFF
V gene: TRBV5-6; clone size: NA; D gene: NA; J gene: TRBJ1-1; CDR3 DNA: TGTGCCAGCAGCCACCCGGTGACGCCGACCGGGAACACTGAAGCTTTCTTT; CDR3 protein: CASSHPVTPTGNTEAFF
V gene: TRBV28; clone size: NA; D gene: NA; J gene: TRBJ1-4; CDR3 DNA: TGTGCCAGCAGTCCACCCCGGGCAGGGGAGGAAAAACTGTTTTTT; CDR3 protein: CASSPPRAGEEKLFF
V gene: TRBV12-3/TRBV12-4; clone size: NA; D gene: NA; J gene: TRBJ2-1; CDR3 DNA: TGTGCCAGCAGTTCGAACAGGAATAACAATGAGCAGTTCTTC; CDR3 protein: CASSSNRNNNEQFF
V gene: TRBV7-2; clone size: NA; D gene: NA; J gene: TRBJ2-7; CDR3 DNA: TGTGCCAGCAGCTTACAGGGGACGGCCTACGAGCAGTACTTC; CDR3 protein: CASSLQGTAYEQYF
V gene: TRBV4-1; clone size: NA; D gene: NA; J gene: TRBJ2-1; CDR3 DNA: TGCGCCAGCAGCCAGACAGTCAGCTCCTACAATGAGCAGTTCTTC; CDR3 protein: CASSQTVSSYNEQFF
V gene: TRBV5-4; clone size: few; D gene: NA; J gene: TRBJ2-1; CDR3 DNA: TGTGCCAGCAGCTTGTCAACGGCCTCCTACAATGAGCAGTTCTTC; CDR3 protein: CASSLSTASYNEQFF
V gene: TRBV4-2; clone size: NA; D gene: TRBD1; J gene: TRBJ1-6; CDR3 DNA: TGTGCCAGCAGCCAAGAGATAACGGCAGGGGGTAATTCACCCCTCCACTTT; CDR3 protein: CASSQEITAGGNSPLHF
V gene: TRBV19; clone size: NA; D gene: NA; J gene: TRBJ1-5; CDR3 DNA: TGTGCCAGCAGTGGGACGCAGAAAACACAGCCCCAGCATTTT; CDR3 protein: CASSGTQKTQPQHF
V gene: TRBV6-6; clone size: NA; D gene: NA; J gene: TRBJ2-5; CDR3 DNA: TGTGCCAGCAGGGGGGACGTGGAGGGTCCCCAAGAGACCCAGTACTTC; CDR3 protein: CASRGDVEGPQETQYF
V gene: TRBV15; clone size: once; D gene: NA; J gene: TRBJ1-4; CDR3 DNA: TGTGCCACCAGCAGAGGGGCCCGGGAGAATGAAAAACTGTTTTTT; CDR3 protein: CATSRGARENEKLFF
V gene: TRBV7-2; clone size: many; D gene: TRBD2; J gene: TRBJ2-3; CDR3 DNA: TGTGCCAGCAGCTCCAGCGGGGGGCCAGATACGCAGTATTTT; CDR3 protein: CASSSSGGPDTQYF
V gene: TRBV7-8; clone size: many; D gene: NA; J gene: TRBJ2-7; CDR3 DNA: TGTGCCAGCAGTCACCGAGGGGGGGGACCGAGGGAGCAGTACTTC; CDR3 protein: CASSHRGGGPREQYF
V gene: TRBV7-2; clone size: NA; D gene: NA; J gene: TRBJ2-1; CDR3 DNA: TGTGCCAGCAGCTTAGCGGGGGTGGTGGGCAATGAGCAGTTCTTC; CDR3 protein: CASSLAGVVGNEQFF
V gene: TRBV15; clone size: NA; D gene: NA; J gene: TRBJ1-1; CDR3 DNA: TGTGCCACCAGCAGGCGGGGGGACACTGAAGCTTTCTTT; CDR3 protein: CATSRRGDTEAFF
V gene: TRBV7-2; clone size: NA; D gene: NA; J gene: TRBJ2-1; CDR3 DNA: TGTGCCAGCAGCCGCGGTCCCAACTCCTACAATGAGCAGTTCTTC; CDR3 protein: CASSRGPNSYNEQFF
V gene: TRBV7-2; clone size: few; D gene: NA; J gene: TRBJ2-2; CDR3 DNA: TGTGCCAGCAGCTTACTCTTCGTCACCGGGGAGCTGTTTTTT; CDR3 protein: CASSLLFVTGELFF
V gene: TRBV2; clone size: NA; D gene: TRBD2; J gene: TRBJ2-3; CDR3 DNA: TGTGCCAGCCTACGGACTAGCGGGAGGTCAGATACGCAGTATTTT; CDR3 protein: CASLRTSGRSDTQYF
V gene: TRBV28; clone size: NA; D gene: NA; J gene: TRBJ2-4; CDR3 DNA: TGTGCCAGCAGCTACAGGGCGTCAGCCAAAAACATTCAGTACTTC; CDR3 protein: CASSYRASAKNIQYF
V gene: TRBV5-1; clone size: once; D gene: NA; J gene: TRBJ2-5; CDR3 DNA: TGCGCCAGCAGCCCCGACCGGCGGACGCTAGATGGGGAGACCCAGTACTTC; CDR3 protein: CASSPDRRTLDGETQYF
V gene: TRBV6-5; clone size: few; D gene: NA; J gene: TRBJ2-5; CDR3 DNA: TGTGCCAGCAGTTCTTTGCAGGGGTCAGAGACCCAGTACTTC; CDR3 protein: CASSSLQGSETQYF
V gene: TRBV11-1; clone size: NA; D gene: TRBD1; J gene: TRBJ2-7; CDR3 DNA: TGTGCCAGCAGCTCGGACAGGGTCGACGAGCAGTACTTC; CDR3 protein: CASSSDRVDEQYF
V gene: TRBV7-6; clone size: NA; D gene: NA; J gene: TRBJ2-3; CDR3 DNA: TGTGCCAGCAGCGACAGTCCCGGGGATACGCAGTATTTT; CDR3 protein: CASSDSPGDTQYF
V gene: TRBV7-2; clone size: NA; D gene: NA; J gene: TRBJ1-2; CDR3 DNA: TGTGCCAGCAGCTTAGTTCAGGGCCTCCCGGGGGGCTACACCTTC; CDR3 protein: CASSLVQGLPGGYTF
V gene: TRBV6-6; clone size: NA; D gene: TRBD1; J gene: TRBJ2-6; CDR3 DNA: TGTGCCAGCACCCATGGGGGACAGGGCATCTCTGGGGCCAACGTCCTGACTTTC; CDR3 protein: CASTHGGQGISGANVLTF
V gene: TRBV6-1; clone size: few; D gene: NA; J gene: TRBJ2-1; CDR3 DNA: TGTGCCAGCAGCGAGGGTCCATACAATGAGCAGTTCTTC; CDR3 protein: CASSEGPYNEQFF
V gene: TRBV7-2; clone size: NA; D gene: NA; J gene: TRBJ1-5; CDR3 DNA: TGTGCCAGCAGCTTAGTCGGCAGTTTTGGTTATCAGCCCCAGCATTTT; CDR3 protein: CASSLVGSFGYQPQHF
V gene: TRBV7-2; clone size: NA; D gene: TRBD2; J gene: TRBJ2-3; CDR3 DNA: TGTGCCAGCAGCTTAATGGCGGGGGGGCTTGGAGATACGCAGTATTTT; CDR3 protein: CASSLMAGGLGDTQYF
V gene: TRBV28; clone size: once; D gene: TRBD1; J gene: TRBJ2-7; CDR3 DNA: TGTGCCAGCAGTTACCCGACCGACAGGGCCCACGAGCAGTACTTC; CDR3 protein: CASSYPTDRAHEQYF
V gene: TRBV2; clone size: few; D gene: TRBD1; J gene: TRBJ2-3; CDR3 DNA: TGTGCCAGCAAGTTAGGACAGGCGCCGGGAGATACGCAGTATTTT; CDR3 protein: CASKLGQAPGDTQYF
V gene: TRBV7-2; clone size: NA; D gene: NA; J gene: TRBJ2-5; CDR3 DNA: TGTGCCAGCAGCTTCGGCAGGGAGGTAGAGACCCAGTACTTC; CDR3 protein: CASSFGREVETQYF
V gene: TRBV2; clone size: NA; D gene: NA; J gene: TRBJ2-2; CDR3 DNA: TGTGCCAGCAACTCGCAACCTGGGGAGCTGTTTTTT; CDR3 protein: CASNSQPGELFF
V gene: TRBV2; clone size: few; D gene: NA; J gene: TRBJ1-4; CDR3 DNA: TGTGCCAGCAGTGTCACAGGCCCCGGCAGTGAAAAACTGTTTTTT; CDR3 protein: CASSVTGPGSEKLFF
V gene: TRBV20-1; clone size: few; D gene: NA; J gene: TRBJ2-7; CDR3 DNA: TGCAGTGCTAGAGGGGAAATAGCGGCCGCCTACGAGCAGTACTTC; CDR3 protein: CSARGEIAAAYEQYF
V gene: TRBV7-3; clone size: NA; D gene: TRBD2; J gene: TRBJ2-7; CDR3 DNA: TGTGCCAGCATGGCTAGCGGGAGCTCCTACGAGCAGTACTTC; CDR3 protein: CASMASGSSYEQYF
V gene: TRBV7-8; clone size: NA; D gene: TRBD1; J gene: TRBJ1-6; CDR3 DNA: TGTGCCAGCAGCTCGACCGGGACAGGGTCACCCCTCCACTTT; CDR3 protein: CASSSTGTGSPLHF
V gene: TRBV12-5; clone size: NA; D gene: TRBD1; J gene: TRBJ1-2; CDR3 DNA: TGTGCTAGTGGGCAAGACAGGGGTAACTATGGCTACACCTTC; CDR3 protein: CASGQDRGNYGYTF
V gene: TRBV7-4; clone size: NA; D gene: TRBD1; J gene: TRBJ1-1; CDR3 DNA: TGTGCCAGCAGCGGGACAGGGCACACTGAAGCTTTCTTT; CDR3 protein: CASSGTGHTEAFF
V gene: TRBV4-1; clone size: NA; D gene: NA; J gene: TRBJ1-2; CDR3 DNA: TGCGCCAGCAGCCAAGATGTGACATCTGGCTACACCTTC; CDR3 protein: CASSQDVTSGYTF
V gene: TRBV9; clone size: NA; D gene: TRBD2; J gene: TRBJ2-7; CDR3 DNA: TGTGCCAGCAGCCCCCAACTAGCGGGAGGCGTTCTCTACTTC; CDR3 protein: CASSPQLAGGVLYF
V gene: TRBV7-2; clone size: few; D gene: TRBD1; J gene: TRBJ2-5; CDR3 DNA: TGTGCCAGCAGCCAACAGGGGGCAGAGACCCAGTACTTC; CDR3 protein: CASSQQGAETQYF
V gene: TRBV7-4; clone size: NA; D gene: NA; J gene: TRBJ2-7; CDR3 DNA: TGTGCCAGCACCAAAATGCCCTCCTACGAGCAGTACTTC; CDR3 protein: CASTKMPSYEQYF
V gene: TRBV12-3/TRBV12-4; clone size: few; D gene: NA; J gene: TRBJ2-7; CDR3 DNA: TGTGCCAGCAGTCCAGCTATAGGGGGACACTCCTACGAGCAGTACTTC; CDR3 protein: CASSPAIGGHSYEQYF
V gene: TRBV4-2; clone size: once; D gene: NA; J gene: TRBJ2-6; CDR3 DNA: TGTGCCAGCAGCCAACAGACAGGCTCTGGGGCCAACGTCCTGACTTTC; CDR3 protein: CASSQQTGSGANVLTF
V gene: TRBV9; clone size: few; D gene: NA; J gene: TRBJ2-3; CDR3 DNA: TGTGCCAGCAGCGTACTGGGACCTCGGGATACGCAGTATTTT; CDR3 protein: CASSVLGPRDTQYF
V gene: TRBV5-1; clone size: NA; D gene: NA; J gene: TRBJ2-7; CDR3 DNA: TGCGCCAGCAGCTTAACGGACGGCGGGGGCTCGTACGAGCAGTACTTC; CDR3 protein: CASSLTDGGGSYEQYF
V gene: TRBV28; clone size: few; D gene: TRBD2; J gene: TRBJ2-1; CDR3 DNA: TGTGCCAGCAGTTCTAGCGGGAGCCCCAATGAGCAGTTCTTC; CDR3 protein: CASSSSGSPNEQFF
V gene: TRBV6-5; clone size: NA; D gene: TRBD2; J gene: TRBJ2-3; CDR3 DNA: TGTGCCAGCAGTTACTCGATGGGTAGCGGGGATGAATTCGATACGCAGTATTTT; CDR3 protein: CASSYSMGSGDEFDTQYF
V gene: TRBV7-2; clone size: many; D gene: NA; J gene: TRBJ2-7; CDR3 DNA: TGTGCCAGCAGCCCCCAGGCCTACGAGCAGTACTTC; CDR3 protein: CASSPQAYEQYF
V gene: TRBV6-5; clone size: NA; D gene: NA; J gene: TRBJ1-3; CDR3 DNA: TGTGCCAGCAGTTACCGGTGGACACCGGACACCATATATTTT; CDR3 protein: CASSYRWTPDTIYF
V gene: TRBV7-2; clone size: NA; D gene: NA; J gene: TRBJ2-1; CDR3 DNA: TGTGCCAGCAGCTTAAGCGGCCGGACCTACAATGAGCAGTTCTTC; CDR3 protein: CASSLSGRTYNEQFF
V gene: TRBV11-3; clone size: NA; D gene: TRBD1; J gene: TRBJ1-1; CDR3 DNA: TGTGCCAGCAGCTTAGGGGACAGGGGGCGAGACACTGAAGCTTTCTTT; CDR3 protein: CASSLGDRGRDTEAFF
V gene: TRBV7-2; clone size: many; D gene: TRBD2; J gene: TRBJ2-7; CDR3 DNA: TGTGCCAGCAGCTTAGTTGCTAGCGGGAGGGCCAACAACTACGAGCAGTACTTC; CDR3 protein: CASSLVASGRANNYEQYF